The clone carrying this T cell receptor (beta chain) was seen repeatedly, ten times or more. As yet, its antigen is unknown. The junction departs from the called germline gene at one end, perhaps through a read error. This sample is drawn from a study of T cells after yellow fever vaccination. Whole-study results and caveats: Although most clonotypes did not, a small share appeared in both CD4 and CD8 compartments. FACS-sorted repertoires might harbor abundant contaminating clonotypes from the bulk population.

CDR1 is SGHRS and CDR2 is YFSETQ in the germline V gene. CDR3 length equals 13 residues. TCRdb reprocessed the 5' RACE reads via MiXCR and lists one record per CDR3 protein. Among 500,000 to 650,000 distinct CDR3 sequences listed, approximately 16% were seen once. This clonotype was obtained from a man aged 18 to 30 who received the YFV17D yellow fever vaccine. This chain connects TRBV5-1 to TRBJ2-3; possibly TRBD1 or TRBD2 for D (5 bases each). The sequenced sample was PBMCs, obtained 5 days after the first yellow fever vaccination. The CDR3 is CASSRDSTDTQYF. CDR3 nucleotides: TGTGCCAGCAGTCGGGACAGCACAGATACGCAGTATTTT.